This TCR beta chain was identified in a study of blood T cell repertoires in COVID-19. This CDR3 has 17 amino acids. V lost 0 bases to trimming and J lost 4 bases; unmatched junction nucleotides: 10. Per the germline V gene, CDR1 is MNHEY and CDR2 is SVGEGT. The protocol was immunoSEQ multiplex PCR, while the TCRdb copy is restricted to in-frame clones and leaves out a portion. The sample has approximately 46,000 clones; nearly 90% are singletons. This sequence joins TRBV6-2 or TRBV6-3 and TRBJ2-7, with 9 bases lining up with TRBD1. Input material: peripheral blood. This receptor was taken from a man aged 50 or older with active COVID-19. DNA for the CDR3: TGTGCCAGCAGTTACTCACCATGGGACAGGGCTAAGTACGAGCAGTACTTC. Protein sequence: CASSYSPWDRAKYEQYF.